This T cell receptor beta chain was identified in a study of T cells after somatic rescue of genetic block. CDR1 is SEHNR and CDR2 is FQNEAQ in the germline V gene (reference sequence). The length of the CDR3 is 17 residues. The trim removed 4 bases at V and 7 bases at J, leaving 14 bases unmatched. Repertoires were generated with immunoSEQ multiplex PCR, while TCRdb's copy carries only in-frame clones and drops some. This table holds under 150,000 clones, just over 90% found once. The clonotype originates from a woman aged 18-30 years. The J gene is TRBJ2-1, the V gene TRBV7-9; 9 bases are a match to TRBD1. Specimen: peripheral blood mononuclear cells (PBMCs). The CDR3 loop is CASSSLFWDRVANEQFF. In DNA, the CDR3 is TGTGCCAGCAGCTCCCTTTTTTGGGACAGGGTTGCAAATGAGCAGTTCTTC. Full variable domain (outside the CDR3, taken from reference TRBV7-9 and TRBJ2-1): DTGVSQNPRHKITKRGQNVTFRCDPISEHNRLYWYRQTLGQGPEFLTYFQNEAQLEKSRLLSDRFSAERPKGSFSTLEIQRTEQGDSAMYLCASSSLFWDRVANEQFFGPGTRLTVL.